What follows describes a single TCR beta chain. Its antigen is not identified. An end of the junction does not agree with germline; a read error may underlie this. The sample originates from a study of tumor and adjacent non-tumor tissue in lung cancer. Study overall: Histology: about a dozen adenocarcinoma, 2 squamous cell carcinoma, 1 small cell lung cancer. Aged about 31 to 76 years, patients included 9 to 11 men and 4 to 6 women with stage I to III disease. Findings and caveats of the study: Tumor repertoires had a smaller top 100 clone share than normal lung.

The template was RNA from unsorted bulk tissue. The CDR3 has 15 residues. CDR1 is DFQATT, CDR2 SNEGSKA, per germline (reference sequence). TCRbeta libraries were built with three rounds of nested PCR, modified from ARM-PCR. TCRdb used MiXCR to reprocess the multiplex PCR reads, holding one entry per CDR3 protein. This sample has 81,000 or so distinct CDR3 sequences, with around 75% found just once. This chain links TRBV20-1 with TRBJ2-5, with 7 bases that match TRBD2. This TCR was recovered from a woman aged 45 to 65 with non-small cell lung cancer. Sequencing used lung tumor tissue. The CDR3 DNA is TGCAGTGATAGAGATCTTGGGCTAGCGGAAGAGACCCAGTACTTC. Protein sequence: CSDRDLGLAEETQYF.